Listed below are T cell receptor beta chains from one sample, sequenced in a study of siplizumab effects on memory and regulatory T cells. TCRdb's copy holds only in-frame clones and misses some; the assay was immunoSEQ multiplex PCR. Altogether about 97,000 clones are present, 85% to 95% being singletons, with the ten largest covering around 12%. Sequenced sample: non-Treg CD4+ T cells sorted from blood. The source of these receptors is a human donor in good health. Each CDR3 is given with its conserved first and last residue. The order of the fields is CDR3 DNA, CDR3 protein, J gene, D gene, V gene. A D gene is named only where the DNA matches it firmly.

CDR3 DNA: TGTGCCATCAGTTCAATCAATGAGCAGTTCTTC
CDR3 protein: CAISSINEQFF
J gene: TRBJ2-1
D gene: NA
V gene: TRBV10-3

CDR3 DNA: TGTGCCAGCAGCTTAGGTCTGACGAACACTGAAGCTTTCTTT
CDR3 protein: CASSLGLTNTEAFF
J gene: TRBJ1-1
D gene: NA
V gene: TRBV7-9

CDR3 DNA: TGTGCCAGCAGCTTTGATGGGGGGCAGGGCACTGAAGCTTTCTTT
CDR3 protein: CASSFDGGQGTEAFF
J gene: TRBJ1-1
D gene: NA
V gene: TRBV11-3

CDR3 DNA: TGTGCCATCAGCGGCGCGGGAGGCAAACAAGAGACCCAGTACTTC
CDR3 protein: CAISGAGGKQETQYF
J gene: TRBJ2-5
D gene: TRBD2
V gene: TRBV10-3

CDR3 DNA: TGCGCCAGCAGCTTAACTAGCGCGCTCTACGAGCAGTACTTC
CDR3 protein: CASSLTSALYEQYF
J gene: TRBJ2-7
D gene: TRBD2
V gene: TRBV5-1

CDR3 DNA: TGTGCCAGCAGCCAAGGACAGTCCTTCTATGGCTACACCTTC
CDR3 protein: CASSQGQSFYGYTF
J gene: TRBJ1-2
D gene: NA
V gene: TRBV9

CDR3 DNA: TGCGCCAGCAGCCAAGCCGGGAGGGCAGGGAATGAGCAGTTCTTC
CDR3 protein: CASSQAGRAGNEQFF
J gene: TRBJ2-1
D gene: TRBD2
V gene: TRBV4-3

CDR3 DNA: TGTGCCAGCTCCCCAGTCGTACTGAACACTGAAGCTTTCTTT
CDR3 protein: CASSPVVLNTEAFF
J gene: TRBJ1-1
D gene: NA
V gene: TRBV18

CDR3 DNA: TGTGCCAGCAGTTACTCAGGGACCAGCTACTACAATGAGCAGTTCTTC
CDR3 protein: CASSYSGTSYYNEQFF
J gene: TRBJ2-1
D gene: NA
V gene: TRBV6-5

CDR3 DNA: TGCAGTGCTAGAGAGAACTATGGCTACACCTTC
CDR3 protein: CSARENYGYTF
J gene: TRBJ1-2
D gene: NA
V gene: TRBV20-1

CDR3 DNA: TGCAGCGTTGATGAGTTCGGACGGGAAAAACTGTTTTTT
CDR3 protein: CSVDEFGREKLFF
J gene: TRBJ1-4
D gene: NA
V gene: TRBV29-1

CDR3 DNA: TGTGCCAGCAGCGTAGAGAGTAGCGGGGGATACAATGAGCAGTTCTTC
CDR3 protein: CASSVESSGGYNEQFF
J gene: TRBJ2-1
D gene: TRBD2
V gene: TRBV9

CDR3 DNA: TGTGCCAGCTCAGACATCAGGGTTGGGGGCTACACCTTC
CDR3 protein: CASSDIRVGGYTF
J gene: TRBJ1-2
D gene: NA
V gene: TRBV18

CDR3 DNA: TGTGCCAGCAGCTTAGATTTCAGGGGGACGAACACTGAAGCTTTCTTT
CDR3 protein: CASSLDFRGTNTEAFF
J gene: TRBJ1-1
D gene: TRBD1
V gene: TRBV7-6

CDR3 DNA: TGTGCCTGGAGTGGGGGACACATTCAGACTAGCGGGGTGTACAATGAGCAGTTCTTC
CDR3 protein: CAWSGGHIQTSGVYNEQFF
J gene: TRBJ2-1
D gene: TRBD2
V gene: TRBV30

CDR3 DNA: TGTGCCAGCTCCCTCGACCGCCTTTCGGAAGAGCAGTACTTC
CDR3 protein: CASSLDRLSEEQYF
J gene: TRBJ2-7
D gene: NA
V gene: TRBV6-1

CDR3 DNA: TGTGCCAGCAGTTACGGAAGGGGTATTGAAGCTTTCTTT
CDR3 protein: CASSYGRGIEAFF
J gene: TRBJ1-1
D gene: NA
V gene: TRBV6-5

CDR3 DNA: TGTGCCAGCAGTTCCGGGACAGCGACCGGCGGTACGCAGTATTTT
CDR3 protein: CASSSGTATGGTQYF
J gene: TRBJ2-3
D gene: TRBD1
V gene: TRBV11-3

CDR3 DNA: TGCGCCAGCAGCCAGCCTAGGTATGGTGGCACAGATACGCAGTATTTT
CDR3 protein: CASSQPRYGGTDTQYF
J gene: TRBJ2-3
D gene: NA
V gene: TRBV4-1

CDR3 DNA: NA
CDR3 protein: CASSSSDRFNTGELFF
J gene: TRBJ2-2
D gene: NA
V gene: TRBV28

CDR3 DNA: TGTGCCACCAGCAGAGACGGGGGGCCGTACGAGCAGTACTTC
CDR3 protein: CATSRDGGPYEQYF
J gene: TRBJ2-7
D gene: NA
V gene: TRBV15

CDR3 DNA: TGTGCCAGCAGGCAGGTCACCAGCTCCCATGAGCAGTTCTTC
CDR3 protein: CASRQVTSSHEQFF
J gene: TRBJ2-1
D gene: NA
V gene: TRBV6-5

CDR3 DNA: TGCGCCAGCAGCCGACCTGGTGAAGATACGCAGTATTTT
CDR3 protein: CASSRPGEDTQYF
J gene: TRBJ2-3
D gene: NA
V gene: TRBV4-1